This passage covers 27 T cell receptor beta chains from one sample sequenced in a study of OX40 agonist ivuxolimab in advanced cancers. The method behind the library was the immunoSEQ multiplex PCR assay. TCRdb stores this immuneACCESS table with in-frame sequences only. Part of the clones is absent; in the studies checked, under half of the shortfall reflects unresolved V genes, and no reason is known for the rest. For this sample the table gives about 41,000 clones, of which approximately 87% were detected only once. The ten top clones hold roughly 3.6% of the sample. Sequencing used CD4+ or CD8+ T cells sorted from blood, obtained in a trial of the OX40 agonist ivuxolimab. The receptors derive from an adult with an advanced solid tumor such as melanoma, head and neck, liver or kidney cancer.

Here the CDR3 DNA reads TGTGCCAGTGGGGACCACCTTGATTCACCCCTCCACTTT. This codes for CASGDHLDSPLHF. This chain uses TRBV2 with TRBJ1-6; maybe TRBD1 (5 bases). Looked up from germline, CDR1 is SNHLY and CDR2 is FYNNEI. The CDR3 runs to 13 residues. V lost 9 bases to trimming and J lost 8 bases, with 14 bases between them.

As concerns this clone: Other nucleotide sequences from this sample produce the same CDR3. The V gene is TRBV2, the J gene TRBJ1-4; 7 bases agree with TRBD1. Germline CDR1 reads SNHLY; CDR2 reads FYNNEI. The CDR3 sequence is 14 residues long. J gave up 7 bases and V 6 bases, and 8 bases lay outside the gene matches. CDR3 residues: CASSIQGFSEKLFF. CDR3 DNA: TGTGCCAGCAGCATACAGGGGTTCAGTGAAAAACTGTTTTTT.

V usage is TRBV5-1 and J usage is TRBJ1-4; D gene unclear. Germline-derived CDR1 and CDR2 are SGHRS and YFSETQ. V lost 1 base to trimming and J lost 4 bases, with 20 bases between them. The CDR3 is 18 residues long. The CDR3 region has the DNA TGCGCCAGCAGCTTGTCTATCCATCGCAACACGGGTAATGAAAAACTGTTTTTT. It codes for CASSLSIHRNTGNEKLFF.

The CDR3 bases are TGTGCCAGTAGTAGATTCGGGACAGGGGTCTACGAGCAGTACTTC. It translates to CASSRFGTGVYEQYF. V usage is TRBV19 and J usage is TRBJ2-7; 10 bases map to TRBD1. The CDR3 spans 15 residues. V lost 4 bases to trimming and J lost 3 bases; unmatched junction nucleotides: 6. The germline CDR1 and CDR2 sequences are LNHDA and SQIVND (reference sequence).

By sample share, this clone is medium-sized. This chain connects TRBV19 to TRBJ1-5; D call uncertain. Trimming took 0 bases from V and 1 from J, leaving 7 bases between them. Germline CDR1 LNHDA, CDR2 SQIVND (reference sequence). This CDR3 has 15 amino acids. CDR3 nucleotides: TGTGCCAGTAGTATAGAACATGTGAGCAATCAGCCCCAGCATTTT. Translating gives CASSIEHVSNQPQHF.

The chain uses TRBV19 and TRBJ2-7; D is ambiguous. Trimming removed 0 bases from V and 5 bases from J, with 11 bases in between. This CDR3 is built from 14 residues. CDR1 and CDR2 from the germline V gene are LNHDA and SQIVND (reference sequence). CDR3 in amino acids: CASSIDLGRDEQYF. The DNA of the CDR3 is TGTGCCAGTAGTATAGATCTTGGTCGGGACGAGCAGTACTTC.

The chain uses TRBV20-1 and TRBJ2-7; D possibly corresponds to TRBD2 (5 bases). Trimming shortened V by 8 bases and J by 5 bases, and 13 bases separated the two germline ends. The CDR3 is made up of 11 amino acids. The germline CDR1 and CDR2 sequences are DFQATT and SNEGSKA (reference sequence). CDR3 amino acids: CSTGWLHEQYF. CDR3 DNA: TGCAGTACGGGGTGGCTCCACGAGCAGTACTTC.

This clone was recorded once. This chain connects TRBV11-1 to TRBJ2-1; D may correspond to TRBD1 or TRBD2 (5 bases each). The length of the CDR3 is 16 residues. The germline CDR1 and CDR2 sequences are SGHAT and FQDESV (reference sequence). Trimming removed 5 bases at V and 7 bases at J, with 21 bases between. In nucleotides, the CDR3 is TGTGCCAGCAGCCCCCTTAGCCGGGACGGTAGTAATGAGCAGTTCTTC. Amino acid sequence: CASSPLSRDGSNEQFF.

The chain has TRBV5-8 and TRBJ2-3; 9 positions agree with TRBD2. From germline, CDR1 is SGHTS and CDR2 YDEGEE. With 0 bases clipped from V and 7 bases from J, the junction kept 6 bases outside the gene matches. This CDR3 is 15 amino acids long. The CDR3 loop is CASSLALAGLYTQYF. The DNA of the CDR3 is TGTGCCAGCAGCTTGGCCCTAGCGGGACTTTATACGCAGTATTTT.

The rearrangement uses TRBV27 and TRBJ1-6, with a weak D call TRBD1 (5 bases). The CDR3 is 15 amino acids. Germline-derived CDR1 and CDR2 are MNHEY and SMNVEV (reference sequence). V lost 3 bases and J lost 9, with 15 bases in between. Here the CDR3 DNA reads TGTGCCAGCAGTTTCTCTGGGACGGCTAGTTCACCCCTCCACTTT. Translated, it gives CASSFSGTASSPLHF.

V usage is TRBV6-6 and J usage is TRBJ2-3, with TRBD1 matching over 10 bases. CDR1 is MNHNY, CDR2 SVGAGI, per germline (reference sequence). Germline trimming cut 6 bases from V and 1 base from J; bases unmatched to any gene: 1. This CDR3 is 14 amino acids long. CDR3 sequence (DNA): TGTGCCAGCAGCGGGACAGGGGGCACAGATACGCAGTATTTT. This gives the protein CASSGTGGTDTQYF.

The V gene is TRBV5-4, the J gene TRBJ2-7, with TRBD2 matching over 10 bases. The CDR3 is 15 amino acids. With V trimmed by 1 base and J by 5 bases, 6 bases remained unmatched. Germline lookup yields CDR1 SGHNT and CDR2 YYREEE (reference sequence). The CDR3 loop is CASSLILAGAHEQYF. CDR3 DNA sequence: TGTGCCAGCAGCTTGATTCTAGCGGGAGCACACGAGCAGTACTTC.

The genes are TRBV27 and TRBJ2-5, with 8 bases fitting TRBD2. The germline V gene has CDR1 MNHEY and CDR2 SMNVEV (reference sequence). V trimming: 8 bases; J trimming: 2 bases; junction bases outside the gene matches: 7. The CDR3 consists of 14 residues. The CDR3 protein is CASAGTRGQETQYF. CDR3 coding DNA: TGTGCCAGCGCCGGGACTAGGGGTCAAGAGACCCAGTACTTC.

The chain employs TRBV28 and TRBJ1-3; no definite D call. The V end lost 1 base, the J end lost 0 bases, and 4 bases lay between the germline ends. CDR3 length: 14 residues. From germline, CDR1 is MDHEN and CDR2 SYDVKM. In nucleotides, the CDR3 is TGTGCCAGCAGTTTATCGTACTCTGGAAACACCATATATTTT. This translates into CASSLSYSGNTIYF.

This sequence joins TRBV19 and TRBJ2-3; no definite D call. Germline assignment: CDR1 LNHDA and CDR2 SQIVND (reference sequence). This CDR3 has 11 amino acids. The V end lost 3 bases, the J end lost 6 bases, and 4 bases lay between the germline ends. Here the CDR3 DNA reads TGTGCCAGTAGTATTGGTGATACGCAGTATTTT. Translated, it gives CASSIGDTQYF.

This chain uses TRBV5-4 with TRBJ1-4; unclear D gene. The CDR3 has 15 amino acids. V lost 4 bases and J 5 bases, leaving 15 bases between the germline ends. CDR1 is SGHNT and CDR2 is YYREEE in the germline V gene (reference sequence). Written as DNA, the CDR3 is TGTGCCAGCAGCCCTCTACCCAATAGGAATGAAAAACTGTTTTTT. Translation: CASSPLPNRNEKLFF.

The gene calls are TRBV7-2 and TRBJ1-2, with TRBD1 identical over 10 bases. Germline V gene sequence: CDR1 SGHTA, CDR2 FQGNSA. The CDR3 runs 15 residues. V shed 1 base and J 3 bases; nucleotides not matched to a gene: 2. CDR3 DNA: TGTGCCAGCAGCTTAGAGACAGGGGGCTACTATGGCTACACCTTC. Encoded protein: CASSLETGGYYGYTF.

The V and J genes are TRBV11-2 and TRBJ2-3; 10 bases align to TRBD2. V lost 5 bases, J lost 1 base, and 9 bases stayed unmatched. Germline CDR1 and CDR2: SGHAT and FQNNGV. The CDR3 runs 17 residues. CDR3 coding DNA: TGTGCCAGCAGCCCGGGGATAGCGGGAGGACGCACAGATACGCAGTATTTT. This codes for CASSPGIAGGRTDTQYF. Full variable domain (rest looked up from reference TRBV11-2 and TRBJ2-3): EAGVAQSPRYKIIEKRQSVAFWCNPISGHATLYWYQQILGQGPKLLIQFQNNGVVDDSQLPKDRFSAERLKGVDSTLKIQPAKLEDSAVYLCASSPGIAGGRTDTQYFGPGTRLTVL.

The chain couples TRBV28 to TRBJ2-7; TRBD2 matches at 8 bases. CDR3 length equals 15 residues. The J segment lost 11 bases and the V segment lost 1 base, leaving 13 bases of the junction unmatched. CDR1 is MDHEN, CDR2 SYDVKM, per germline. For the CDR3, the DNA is TGTGCCAGCAGTTTATCAGGGACTAGAGCGAATAAGGAGTACTTC. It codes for CASSLSGTRANKEYF.

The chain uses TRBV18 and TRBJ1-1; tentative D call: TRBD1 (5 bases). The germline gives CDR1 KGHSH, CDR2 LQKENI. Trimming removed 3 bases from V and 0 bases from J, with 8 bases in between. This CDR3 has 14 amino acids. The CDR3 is CASSPSTVNTEAFF. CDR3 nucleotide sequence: TGTGCCAGCTCACCTTCGACAGTGAACACTGAAGCTTTCTTT.

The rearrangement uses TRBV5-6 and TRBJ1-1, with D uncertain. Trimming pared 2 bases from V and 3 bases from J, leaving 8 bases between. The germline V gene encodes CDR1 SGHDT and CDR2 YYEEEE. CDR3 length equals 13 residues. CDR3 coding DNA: TGTGCCAGCAGCTTTAGTTGGTACACTGAAGCTTTCTTT. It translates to CASSFSWYTEAFF.

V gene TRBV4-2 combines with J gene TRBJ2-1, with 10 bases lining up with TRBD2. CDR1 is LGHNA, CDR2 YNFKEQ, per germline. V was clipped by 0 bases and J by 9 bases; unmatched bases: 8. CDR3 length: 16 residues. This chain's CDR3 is CASSQELAGGRREQFF. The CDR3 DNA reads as TGTGCCAGCAGCCAAGAGTTAGCGGGAGGTCGCCGTGAGCAGTTCTTC.

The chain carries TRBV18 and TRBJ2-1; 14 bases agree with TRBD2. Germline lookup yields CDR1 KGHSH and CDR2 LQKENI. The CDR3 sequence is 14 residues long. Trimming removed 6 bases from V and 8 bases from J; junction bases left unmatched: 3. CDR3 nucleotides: TGTGCCAGCTCGAGACTAGCGGGAGGGGATGAGCAGTTCTTC. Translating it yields CASSRLAGGDEQFF.

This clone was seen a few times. DNA for the CDR3: TGCGCCAGCAGTGAGTCATATCAGTGGAACACCGGGGAGCTGTTTTTT. It yields the protein CASSESYQWNTGELFF. The rearrangement uses TRBV10-1 and TRBJ2-2, with D hard to call. CDR3 length equals 16 residues. The V gene's germline CDR1 is WNHNN and CDR2 SYGVQD (reference sequence). Trimming removed 0 bases from V and 1 base from J, with 9 bases in between.

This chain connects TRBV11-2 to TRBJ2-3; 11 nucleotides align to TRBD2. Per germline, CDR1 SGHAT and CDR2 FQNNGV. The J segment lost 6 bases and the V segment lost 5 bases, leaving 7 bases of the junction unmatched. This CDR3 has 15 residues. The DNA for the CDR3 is TGTGCCAGCAGCCCCAGGCTAGCGGGAGGTGATACGCAGTATTTT. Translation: CASSPRLAGGDTQYF.

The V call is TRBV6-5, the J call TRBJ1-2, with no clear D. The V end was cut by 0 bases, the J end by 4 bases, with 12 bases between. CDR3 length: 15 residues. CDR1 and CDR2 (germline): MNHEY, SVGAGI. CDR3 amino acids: CASSYSRSTTYGYTF. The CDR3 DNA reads TGTGCCAGCAGTTACTCGCGGAGTACGACCTATGGCTACACCTTC.

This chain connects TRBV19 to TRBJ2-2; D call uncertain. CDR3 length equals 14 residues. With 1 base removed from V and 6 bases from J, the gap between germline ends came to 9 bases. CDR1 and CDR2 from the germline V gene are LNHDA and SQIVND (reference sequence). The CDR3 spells CASSIGWRSGELFF. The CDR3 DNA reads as TGTGCCAGTAGTATAGGGTGGCGGTCCGGGGAGCTGTTTTTT.